Shown below are 10 T cell receptor beta chains from a single sample sequenced in a study of T cell responses to AZD1222 COVID-19 vaccine. Generated by immunoSEQ multiplex PCR, the TCRdb table keeps only in-frame clones and is missing some. The sample lists more than 150,000 clones, about 95% occurring once. The sequencing used peripheral blood, collected on day 0 of AZD1222 vaccination. The source is an adult in good health.

J is TRBJ2-7 and V is TRBV5-4; 7 positions match TRBD2. This CDR3 spans 14 amino acids. Unmatched junction bases numbered 9, after V lost 4 bases and J lost 5 bases. The germline CDR1 and CDR2 sequences are SGHNT and YYREEE (reference sequence). CDR3 sequence: CASSPGGSKNEQYF. CDR3 bases: TGTGCCAGCAGCCCTGGCGGGAGTAAGAACGAGCAGTACTTC. Drawing the rest from reference TRBV5-4 and TRBJ2-7, the complete variable domain is ETGVTQSPTHLIKTRGQQVTLRCSSQSGHNTVSWYQQALGQGPQFIFQYYREEENGRGNFPPRFSGLQFPNYSSELNVNALELDDSALYLCASSPGGSKNEQYFGPGTRLTVT.

The chain uses TRBV28 and TRBJ2-1; D ambiguous. Trimming left V 7 bases short and J 6 bases short, with 19 bases between. CDR3 length equals 15 residues. CDR1 and CDR2 (germline): MDHEN, SYDVKM. CDR3 bases: TGTGCCAGCATTCTTGTAGGAGCCGGAGCCAATGAGCAGTTCTTC. This sequence encodes CASILVGAGANEQFF.

This chain connects TRBV19 to TRBJ2-3; D ambiguous. The CDR3 contains 14 residues. Deletions cut 3 bases from V and 1 base from J, with 8 bases between. Germline V gene lookup returns CDR1 LNHDA and CDR2 SQIVND (reference sequence). This chain's CDR3 is CASSMAVRTDTQYF. CDR3 DNA sequence: TGTGCCAGTAGTATGGCGGTCCGCACAGATACGCAGTATTTT.

The V call is TRBV30, the J call TRBJ2-1; D is ambiguous. Germline values: CDR1 GTSNPN, CDR2 SVGIG (reference sequence). This CDR3 spans 11 amino acids. V shed 2 bases and J shed 10 bases, with 9 bases lying between them. The CDR3 sequence: CAWSPKEEQFF. The CDR3 nucleotides read TGTGCCTGGAGTCCCAAGGAGGAGCAGTTCTTC.

The CDR3 DNA reads as TGTGCCAGCAGTCTAGCGGGAGGCCGGGGTAATGAGCAGTTCTTC. Its protein product is CASSLAGGRGNEQFF. The chain has TRBV6-6 and TRBJ2-1; TRBD2 aligns across 11 bases. CDR1 and CDR2 (germline): MNHNY, SVGAGI (reference sequence). The CDR3 length is 15 residues. J was trimmed by 7 bases and V by 5 bases; bases with no gene match: 7.

The chain recombines TRBV3-1 (or the pseudogene TRBV3-2) with TRBJ2-1, with 9 bases that match TRBD2. Per the germline V gene, CDR1 is LGHDT and CDR2 is YNNKEL (reference sequence). The CDR3 runs 16 residues. J was trimmed by 10 bases and V by 1 base; bases with no gene match: 11. CDR3 in DNA: TGTGCCAGCAGCCAAGGGGGCGGGAGGGCCACCGGGGAGCAGTTCTTC. This encodes CASSQGGGRATGEQFF.

This rearrangement joins TRBV19 to TRBJ1-5; the D gene is possibly TRBD1 (5 bases). CDR3 length: 15 residues. The germline V gene has CDR1 LNHDA and CDR2 SQIVND (reference sequence). V was cut by 3 bases and J by 2 bases, with 11 bases left in between. The CDR3, as DNA: TGTGCCAGTAGTATCACACGGGGCGGCAATCAGCCCCAGCATTTT. Residues: CASSITRGGNQPQHF. Supplemented by reference TRBV19 and TRBJ1-5, the full variable domain reads DGGITQSPKYLFRKEGQNVTLSCEQNLNHDAMYWYRQDPGQGLRLIYYSQIVNDFQKGDIAEGYSVSREKKESFPLTVTSAQKNPTAFYLCASSITRGGNQPQHFGDGTRLSIL.

This rearrangement joins TRBV6-5 to TRBJ1-2; 8 bases fit TRBD1. The CDR3 is made up of 16 amino acids. Unmatched junction bases numbered 5, after V lost 2 bases and J lost 0 bases. The germline CDR1 and CDR2 sequences are MNHEY and SVGAGI. DNA of the CDR3: TGTGCCAGCAGTTACGGTCGGGACAGGACTAACTATGGCTACACCTTC. Its translation: CASSYGRDRTNYGYTF.

The CDR3 here is CASSLVGVPTEAFF. In DNA, the CDR3 is TGTGCCAGCAGTTTAGTTGGGGTCCCCACTGAAGCTTTCTTT. V is TRBV28 and J is TRBJ1-1; D unclear. With 2 bases removed from V and 4 bases from J, the gap between germline ends came to 11 bases. The CDR3 extends over 14 amino acids. Germline V gene sequence: CDR1 MDHEN, CDR2 SYDVKM.

The V and J genes are TRBV6-2 or TRBV6-3 and TRBJ1-2; TRBD1 is a possible D gene (6 bases). Per germline, CDR1 MNHEY and CDR2 SVGEGT. V dropped 3 bases and J dropped 8 bases, with 13 bases sitting between them. The CDR3 covers 13 residues. CDR3 in DNA: TGTGCCAGCAGTTATCGGGACAACGGCGGCTACACCTTC. Its protein product is CASSYRDNGGYTF.